This TCR beta chain was documented in a study of T cells in Graves' hyperthyroidism and ophthalmopathy. Researchers amplified the TCR beta CDR3 regions from RNA transcripts. The HTBI primer set drove a first-round RT-PCR of the TCR CDR3. TCRdb analysed the multiplex PCR reads with MiXCR anew, one entry per CDR3 protein. The sample has about 740,000 distinct CDR3 sequences, 13% to 15% seen once. Exclusion criteria comprised uncontrolled infection, other autoimmune disease, pregnancy or lactation. Fresh peripheral blood, less than 11 ml of it, supplied the PBMCs. This clonotype occurred a few times. This CDR3 has 16 amino acids. V was pared by 1 base and J by 7 bases, with 5 bases of the junction left unmatched. Germline CDR1 is GTSNPN and CDR2 is SVGIG (reference sequence).

V and J are TRBV30 and TRBJ2-1; 15 bases match TRBD2. The sequence was collected from a young woman with Graves' hyperthyroidism. Sequenced: blood. The CDR3 sequence is CAWSAGLAGGPNEQFF. Here the CDR3 DNA reads TGTGCCTGGAGTGCAGGACTAGCGGGAGGGCCAAATGAGCAGTTCTTC.